This T cell receptor beta chain was observed in a study of CD8 T cells in Susac syndrome. Points from the study as a whole: As the study acknowledged, the number of individuals who were part of its TCR sequencing and HLA analysis was relatively small.

RNA, at roughly 0.45 to 1 ug, was reverse transcribed with random hexamers. TCRdb redid the calling of the immunoSEQ multiplex PCR reads with MiXCR, one entry per CDR3 protein. The sample consists of some 300,000 distinct CDR3 sequences, more than 75% of them appearing once. Turning to this clonotype: Antigen unknown.

CDR3 size: 14 residues. The germline V gene encodes CDR1 MNHEY and CDR2 SVGAGI. V was shortened by 6 bases and J by 5 bases, with 13 bases between the two germline ends. This clonotype originated in a human donor with multiple sclerosis. The sequenced sample was CD8+ T cells from PBMCs. V and J are TRBV6-5 and TRBJ2-2; a possible D gene is TRBD1 (6 bases). The CDR3 region has the DNA TGTGCCAGCAGCCGATCAGGGGATACCGGGGAGCTGTTTTTT. This codes for CASSRSGDTGELFF.